This TCR beta chain was sequenced during a study of technical replicates of blood from several donors. The CDR3 covers 13 residues. The germline CDR1 and CDR2 sequences are MNHEY and SVGAGI. Trimming pared 4 bases from V and 7 bases from J, leaving 11 bases between. Clones were read by immunoSEQ multiplex PCR, and TCRdb kept only the in-frame ones, dropping some. The repertoire consists of over 50,000 clones, with roughly 97% occurring once and the leading ten covering over 0.15%. The J gene is TRBJ1-5, the V gene TRBV6-5, with a tentative D call TRBD1 (5 bases). Source material: T cells isolated from PBMCs. The sequence came from a human donor in good health. CDR3 sequence reads: CASSSGMAQPQHF. The CDR3, as DNA: TGTGCCAGCAGTTCAGGGATGGCACAGCCCCAGCATTTT.